This T cell receptor beta chain was identified during a study of blood T cell repertoires in COVID-19. V was pared by 3 bases and J by 7 bases, with 1 base of the junction left unmatched. The CDR3 covers 12 residues. The method was immunoSEQ multiplex PCR; TCRdb's version includes in-frame clones alone and lacks a portion of them. The sample contains roughly 180,000 clones, over 70% of which appear only once. The sample comprised peripheral blood. This clonotype originated in a woman aged 40 to 50 with COVID-19, enrolled during active disease. The chain has TRBV12-3 or TRBV12-4 and TRBJ1-2; 8 bases agree with TRBD1. The CDR3 DNA is TGTGCCAGCAGTTTGGACAGGGCTGGCTACACCTTC. This encodes CASSLDRAGYTF.